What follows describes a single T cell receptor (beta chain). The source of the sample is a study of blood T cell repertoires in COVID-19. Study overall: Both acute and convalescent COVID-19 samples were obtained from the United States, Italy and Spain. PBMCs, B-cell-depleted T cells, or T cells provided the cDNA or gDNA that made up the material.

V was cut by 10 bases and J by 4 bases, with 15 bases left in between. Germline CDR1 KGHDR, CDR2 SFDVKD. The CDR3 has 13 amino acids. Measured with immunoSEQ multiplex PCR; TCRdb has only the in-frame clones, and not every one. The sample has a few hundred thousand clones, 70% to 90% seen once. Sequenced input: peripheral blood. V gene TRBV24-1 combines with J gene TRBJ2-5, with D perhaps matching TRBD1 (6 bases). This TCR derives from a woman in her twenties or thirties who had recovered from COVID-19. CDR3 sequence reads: CATGDKGVETQYF. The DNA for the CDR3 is TGTGCCACTGGGGACAAAGGGGTAGAGACCCAGTACTTC.